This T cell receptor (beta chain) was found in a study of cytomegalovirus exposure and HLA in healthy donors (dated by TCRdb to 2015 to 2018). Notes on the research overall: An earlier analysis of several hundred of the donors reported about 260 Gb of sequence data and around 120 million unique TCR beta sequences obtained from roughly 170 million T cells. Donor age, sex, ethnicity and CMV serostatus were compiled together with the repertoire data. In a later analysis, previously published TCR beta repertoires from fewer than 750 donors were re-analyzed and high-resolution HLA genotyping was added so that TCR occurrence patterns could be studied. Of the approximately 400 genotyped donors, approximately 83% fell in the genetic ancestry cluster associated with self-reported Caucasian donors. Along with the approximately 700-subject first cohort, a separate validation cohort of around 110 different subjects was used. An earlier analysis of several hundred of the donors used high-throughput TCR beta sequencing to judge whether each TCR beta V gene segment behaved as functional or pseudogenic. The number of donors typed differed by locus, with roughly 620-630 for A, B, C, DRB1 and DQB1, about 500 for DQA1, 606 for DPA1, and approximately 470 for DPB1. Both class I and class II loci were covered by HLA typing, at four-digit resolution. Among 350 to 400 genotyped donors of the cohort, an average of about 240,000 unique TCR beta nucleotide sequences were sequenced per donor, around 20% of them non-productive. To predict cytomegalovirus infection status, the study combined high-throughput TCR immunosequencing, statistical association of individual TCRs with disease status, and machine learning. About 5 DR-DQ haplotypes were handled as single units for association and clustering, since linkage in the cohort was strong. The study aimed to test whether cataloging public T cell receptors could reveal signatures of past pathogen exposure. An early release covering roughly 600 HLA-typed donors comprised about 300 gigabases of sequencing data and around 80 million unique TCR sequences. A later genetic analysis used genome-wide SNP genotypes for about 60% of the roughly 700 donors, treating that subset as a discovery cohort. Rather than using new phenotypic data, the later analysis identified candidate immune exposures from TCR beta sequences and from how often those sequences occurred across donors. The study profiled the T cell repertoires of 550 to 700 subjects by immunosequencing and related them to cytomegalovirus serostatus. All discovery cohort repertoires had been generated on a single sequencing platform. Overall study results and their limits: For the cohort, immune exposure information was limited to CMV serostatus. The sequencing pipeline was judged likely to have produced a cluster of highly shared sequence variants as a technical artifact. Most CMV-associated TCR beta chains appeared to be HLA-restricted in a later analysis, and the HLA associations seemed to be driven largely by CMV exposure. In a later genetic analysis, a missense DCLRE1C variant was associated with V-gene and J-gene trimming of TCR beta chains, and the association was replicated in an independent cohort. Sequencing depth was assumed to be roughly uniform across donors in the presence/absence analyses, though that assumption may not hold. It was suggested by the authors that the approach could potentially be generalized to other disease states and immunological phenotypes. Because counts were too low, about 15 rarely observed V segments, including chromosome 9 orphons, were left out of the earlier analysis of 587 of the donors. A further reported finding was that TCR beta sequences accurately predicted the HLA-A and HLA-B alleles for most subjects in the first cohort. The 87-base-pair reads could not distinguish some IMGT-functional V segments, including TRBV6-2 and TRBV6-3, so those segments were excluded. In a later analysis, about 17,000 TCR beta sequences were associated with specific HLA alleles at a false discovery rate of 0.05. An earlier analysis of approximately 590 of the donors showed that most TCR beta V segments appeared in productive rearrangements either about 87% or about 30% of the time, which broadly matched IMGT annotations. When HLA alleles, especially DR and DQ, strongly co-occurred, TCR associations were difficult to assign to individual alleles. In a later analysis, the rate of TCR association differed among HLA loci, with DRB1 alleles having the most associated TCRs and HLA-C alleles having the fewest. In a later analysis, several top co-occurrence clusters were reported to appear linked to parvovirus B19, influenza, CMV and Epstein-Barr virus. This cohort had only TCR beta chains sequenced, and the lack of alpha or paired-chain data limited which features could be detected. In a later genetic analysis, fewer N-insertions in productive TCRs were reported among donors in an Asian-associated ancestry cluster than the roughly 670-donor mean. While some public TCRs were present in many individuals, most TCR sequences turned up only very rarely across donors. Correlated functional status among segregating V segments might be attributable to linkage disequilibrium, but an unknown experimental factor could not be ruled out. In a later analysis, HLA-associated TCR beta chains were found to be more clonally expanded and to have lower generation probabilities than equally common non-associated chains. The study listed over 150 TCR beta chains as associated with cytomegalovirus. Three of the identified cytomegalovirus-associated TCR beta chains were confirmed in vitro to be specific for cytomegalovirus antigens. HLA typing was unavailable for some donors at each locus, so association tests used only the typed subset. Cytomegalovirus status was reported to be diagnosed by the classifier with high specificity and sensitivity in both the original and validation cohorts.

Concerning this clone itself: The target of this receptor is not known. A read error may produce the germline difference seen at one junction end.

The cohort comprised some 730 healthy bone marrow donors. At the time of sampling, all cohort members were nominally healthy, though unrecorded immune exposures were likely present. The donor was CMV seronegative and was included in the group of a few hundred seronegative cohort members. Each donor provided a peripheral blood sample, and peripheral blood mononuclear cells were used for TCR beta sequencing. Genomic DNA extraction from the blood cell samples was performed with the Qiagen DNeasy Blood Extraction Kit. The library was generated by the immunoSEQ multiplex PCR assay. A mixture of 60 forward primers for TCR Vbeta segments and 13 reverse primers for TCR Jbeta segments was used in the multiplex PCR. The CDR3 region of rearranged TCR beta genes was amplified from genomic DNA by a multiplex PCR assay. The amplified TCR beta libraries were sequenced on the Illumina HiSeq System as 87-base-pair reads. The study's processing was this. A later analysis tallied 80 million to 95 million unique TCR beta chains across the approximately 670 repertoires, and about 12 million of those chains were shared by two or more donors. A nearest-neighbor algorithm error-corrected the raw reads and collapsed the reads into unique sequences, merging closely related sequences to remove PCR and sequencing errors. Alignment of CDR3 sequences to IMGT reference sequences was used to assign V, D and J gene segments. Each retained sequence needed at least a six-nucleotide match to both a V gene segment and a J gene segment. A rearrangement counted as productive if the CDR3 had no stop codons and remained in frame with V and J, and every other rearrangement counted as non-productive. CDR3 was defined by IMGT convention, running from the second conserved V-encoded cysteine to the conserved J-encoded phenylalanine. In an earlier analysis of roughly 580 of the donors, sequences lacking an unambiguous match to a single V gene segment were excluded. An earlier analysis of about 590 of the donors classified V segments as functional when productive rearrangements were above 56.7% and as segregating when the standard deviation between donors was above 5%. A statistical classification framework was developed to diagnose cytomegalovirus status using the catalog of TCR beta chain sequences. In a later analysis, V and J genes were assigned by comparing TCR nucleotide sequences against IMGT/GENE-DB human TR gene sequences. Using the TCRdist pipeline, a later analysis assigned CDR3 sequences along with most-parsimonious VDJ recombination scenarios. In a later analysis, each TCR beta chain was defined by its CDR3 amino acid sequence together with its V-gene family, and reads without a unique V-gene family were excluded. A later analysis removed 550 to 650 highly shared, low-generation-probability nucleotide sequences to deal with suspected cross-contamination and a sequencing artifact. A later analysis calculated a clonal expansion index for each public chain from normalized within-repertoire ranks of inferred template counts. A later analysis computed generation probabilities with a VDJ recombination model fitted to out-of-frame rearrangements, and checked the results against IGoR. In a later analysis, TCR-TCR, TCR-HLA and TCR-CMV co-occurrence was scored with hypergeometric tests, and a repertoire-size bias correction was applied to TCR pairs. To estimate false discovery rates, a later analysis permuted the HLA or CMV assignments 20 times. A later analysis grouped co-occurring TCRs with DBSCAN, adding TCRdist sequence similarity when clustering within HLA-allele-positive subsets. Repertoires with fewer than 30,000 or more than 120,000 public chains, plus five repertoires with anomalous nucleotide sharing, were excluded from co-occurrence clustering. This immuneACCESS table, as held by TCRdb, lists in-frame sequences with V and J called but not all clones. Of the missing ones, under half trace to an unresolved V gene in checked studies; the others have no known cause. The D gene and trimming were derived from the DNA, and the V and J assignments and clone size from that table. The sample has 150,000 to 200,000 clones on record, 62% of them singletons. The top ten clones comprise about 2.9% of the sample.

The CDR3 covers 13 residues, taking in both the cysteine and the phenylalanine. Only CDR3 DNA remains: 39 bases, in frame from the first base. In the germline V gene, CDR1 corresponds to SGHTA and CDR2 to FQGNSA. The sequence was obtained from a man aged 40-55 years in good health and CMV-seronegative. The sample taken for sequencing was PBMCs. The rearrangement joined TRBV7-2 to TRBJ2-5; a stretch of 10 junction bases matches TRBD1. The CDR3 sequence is CAGRQGAGETQYF. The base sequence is TGTGCCGGCAGACAGGGGGCAGGGGAGACCCAGTACTTC.